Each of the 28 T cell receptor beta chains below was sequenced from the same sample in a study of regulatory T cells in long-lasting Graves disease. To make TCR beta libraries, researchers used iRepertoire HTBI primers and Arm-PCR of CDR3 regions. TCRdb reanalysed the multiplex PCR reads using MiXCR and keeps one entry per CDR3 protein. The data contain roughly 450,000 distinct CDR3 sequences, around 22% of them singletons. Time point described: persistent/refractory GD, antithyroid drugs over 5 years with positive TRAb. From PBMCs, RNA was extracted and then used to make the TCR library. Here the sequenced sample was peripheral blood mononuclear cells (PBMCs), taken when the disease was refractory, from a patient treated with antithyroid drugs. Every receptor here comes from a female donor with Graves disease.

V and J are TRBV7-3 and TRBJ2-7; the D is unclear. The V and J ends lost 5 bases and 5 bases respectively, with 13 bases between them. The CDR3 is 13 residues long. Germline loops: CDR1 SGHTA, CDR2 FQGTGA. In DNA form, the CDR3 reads TGTGCCAGCAGCCTTACCTACCGGGACGAGCAGTACTTC. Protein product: CASSLTYRDEQYF.

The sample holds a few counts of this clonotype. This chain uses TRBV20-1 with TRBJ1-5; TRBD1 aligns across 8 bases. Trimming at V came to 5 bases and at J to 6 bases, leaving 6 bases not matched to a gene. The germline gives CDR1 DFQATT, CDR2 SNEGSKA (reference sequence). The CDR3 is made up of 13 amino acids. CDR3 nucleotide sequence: TGCAGTGCTTCACAGGGGGTGGCTCAGCCCCAGCATTTT. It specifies CSASQGVAQPQHF.

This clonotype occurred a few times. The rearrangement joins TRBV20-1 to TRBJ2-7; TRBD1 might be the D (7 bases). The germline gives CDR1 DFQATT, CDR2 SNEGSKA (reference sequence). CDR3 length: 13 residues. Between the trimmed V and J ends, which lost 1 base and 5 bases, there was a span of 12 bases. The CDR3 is CSARGGRGDEQYF. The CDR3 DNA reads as TGCAGTGCTAGAGGCGGCAGGGGGGACGAGCAGTACTTC.

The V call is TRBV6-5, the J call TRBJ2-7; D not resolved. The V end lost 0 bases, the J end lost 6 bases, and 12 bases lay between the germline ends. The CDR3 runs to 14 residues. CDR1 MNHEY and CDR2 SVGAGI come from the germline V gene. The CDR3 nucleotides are TGTGCCAGCAGTTACTCCCGGCAGGCAGGCGAGCAGTACTTC. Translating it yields CASSYSRQAGEQYF.

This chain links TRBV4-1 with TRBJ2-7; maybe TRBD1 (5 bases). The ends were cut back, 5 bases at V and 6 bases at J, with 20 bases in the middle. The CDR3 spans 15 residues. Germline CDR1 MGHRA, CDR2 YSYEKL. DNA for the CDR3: TGCGCCAGCAGCTCGCCGAGTCCAGGGATCTCCGAGCAGTACTTC. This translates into CASSSPSPGISEQYF.

The CDR3 sequence is CATSAQASKGYTF. In nucleotides, the CDR3 is TGTGCCACCAGTGCGCAGGCTTCGAAGGGCTACACCTTC. The chain recombines TRBV24-1 with TRBJ1-2; D unclear. V was pared by 5 bases and J by 8 bases, with 14 bases between. The germline V gene has CDR1 KGHDR and CDR2 SFDVKD. The length of the CDR3 is 13 residues.

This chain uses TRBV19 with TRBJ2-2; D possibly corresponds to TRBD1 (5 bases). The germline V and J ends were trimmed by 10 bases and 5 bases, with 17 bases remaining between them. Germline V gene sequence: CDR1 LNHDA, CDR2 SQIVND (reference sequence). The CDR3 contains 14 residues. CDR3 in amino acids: CATRLGVITGELFF. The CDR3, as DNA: TGTGCCACCCGGTTAGGGGTTATAACCGGGGAGCTGTTTTTT.

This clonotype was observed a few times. The CDR3: CSAGGSEQFF. CDR3 bases: TGCAGTGCAGGGGGCAGTGAGCAGTTCTTC. The chain combines TRBV29-1 with TRBJ2-1; 8 bases match TRBD1. Germline loops: CDR1 SQVTM, CDR2 ANQGSEA. The CDR3 spans 10 residues.

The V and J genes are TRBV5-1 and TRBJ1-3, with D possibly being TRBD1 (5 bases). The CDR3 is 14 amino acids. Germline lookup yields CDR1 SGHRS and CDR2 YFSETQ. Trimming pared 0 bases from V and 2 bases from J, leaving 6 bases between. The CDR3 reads CASSLDRTGNTIYF. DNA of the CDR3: TGCGCCAGCAGCTTGGACAGGACTGGAAACACCATATATTTT.

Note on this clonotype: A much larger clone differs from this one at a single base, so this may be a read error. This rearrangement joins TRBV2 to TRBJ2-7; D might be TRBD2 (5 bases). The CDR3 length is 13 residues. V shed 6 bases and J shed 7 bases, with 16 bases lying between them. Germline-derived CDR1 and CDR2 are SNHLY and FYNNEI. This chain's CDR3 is CASREMGSSEQYF. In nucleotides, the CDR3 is TGTGCCAGCAGGGAAATGGGGAGTTCAGAGCAGTACTTC.

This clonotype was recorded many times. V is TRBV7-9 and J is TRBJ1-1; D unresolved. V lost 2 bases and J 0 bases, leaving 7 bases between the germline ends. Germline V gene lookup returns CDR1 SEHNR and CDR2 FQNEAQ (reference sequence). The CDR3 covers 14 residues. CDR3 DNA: TGTGCCAGCAGCTTAATCGGCATGAACACTGAAGCTTTCTTT. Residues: CASSLIGMNTEAFF.

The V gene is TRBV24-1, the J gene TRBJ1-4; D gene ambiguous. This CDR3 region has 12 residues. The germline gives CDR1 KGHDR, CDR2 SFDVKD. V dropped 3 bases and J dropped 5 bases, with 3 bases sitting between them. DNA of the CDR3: TGTGCCACCAGTGATGCCAATGAAAAACTGTTTTTT. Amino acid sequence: CATSDANEKLFF.

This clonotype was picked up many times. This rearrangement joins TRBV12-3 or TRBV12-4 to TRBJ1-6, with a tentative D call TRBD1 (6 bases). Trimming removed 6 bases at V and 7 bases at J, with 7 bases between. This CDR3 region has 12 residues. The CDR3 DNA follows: TGTGCCAGCAGAGACAGGAATTCACCCCTCCACTTT. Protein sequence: CASRDRNSPLHF.

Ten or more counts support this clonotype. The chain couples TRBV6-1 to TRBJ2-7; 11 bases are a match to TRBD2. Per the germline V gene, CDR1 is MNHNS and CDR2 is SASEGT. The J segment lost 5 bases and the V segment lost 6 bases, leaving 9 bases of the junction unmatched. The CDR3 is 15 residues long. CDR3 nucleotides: TGTGCCAGCAGGCCACTAGCGGGAGCATACCACGAGCAGTACTTC. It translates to CASRPLAGAYHEQYF.

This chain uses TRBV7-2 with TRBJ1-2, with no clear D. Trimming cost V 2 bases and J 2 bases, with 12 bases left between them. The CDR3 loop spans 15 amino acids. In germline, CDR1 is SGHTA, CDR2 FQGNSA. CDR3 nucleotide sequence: TGTGCCAGCAGCTTACGCTTAGGACGGAACTATGGCTACACCTTC. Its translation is CASSLRLGRNYGYTF.

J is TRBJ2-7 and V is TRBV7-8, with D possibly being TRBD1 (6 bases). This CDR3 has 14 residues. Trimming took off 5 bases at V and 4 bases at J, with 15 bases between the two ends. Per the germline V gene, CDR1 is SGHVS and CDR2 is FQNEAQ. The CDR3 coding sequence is TGTGCCAGCAGCCAACGGGACACCGAATACGAGCAGTACTTC. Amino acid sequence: CASSQRDTEYEQYF.

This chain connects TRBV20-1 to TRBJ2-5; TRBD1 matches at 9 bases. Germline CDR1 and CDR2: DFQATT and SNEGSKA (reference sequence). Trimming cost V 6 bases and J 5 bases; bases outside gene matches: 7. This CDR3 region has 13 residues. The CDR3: CSAPDRGSETQYF. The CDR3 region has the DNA TGCAGTGCACCTGACAGGGGGTCCGAGACCCAGTACTTC.

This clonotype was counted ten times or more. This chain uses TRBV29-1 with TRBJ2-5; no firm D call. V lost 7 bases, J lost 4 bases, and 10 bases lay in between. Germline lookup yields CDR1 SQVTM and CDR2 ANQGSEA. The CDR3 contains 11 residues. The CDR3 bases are TGCAGCGGTAGTGTTGTAGAGACCCAGTACTTC. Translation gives CSGSVVETQYF.

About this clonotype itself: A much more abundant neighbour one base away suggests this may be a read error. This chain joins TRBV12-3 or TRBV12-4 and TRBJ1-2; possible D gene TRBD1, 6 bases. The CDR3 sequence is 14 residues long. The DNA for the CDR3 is TGTGCCAGCAGTTTAACCCAGGGGAGTTATGGCCACACCTTC. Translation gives CASSLTQGSYGHTF.

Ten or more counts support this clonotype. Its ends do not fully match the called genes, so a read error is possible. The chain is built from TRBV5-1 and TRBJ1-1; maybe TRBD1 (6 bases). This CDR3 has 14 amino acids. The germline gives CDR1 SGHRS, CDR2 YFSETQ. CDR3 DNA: TGTGCCAGCAGCTTTAGTGCAGGGGACACTGAAGCTTTCTTT. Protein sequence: CASSFSAGDTEAFF.

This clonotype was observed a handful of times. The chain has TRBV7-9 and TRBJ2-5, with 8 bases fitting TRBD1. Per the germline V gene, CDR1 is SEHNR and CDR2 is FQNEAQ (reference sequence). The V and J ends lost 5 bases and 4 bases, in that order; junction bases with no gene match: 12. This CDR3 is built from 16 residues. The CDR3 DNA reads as TGTGCCAGCAGCCCCAGGGGGCGGGGCCCGGGAGAGACCCAGTACTTC. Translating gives CASSPRGRGPGETQYF.

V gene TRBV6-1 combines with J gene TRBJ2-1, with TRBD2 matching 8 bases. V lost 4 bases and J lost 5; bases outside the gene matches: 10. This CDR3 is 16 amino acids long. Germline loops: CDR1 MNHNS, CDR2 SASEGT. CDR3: CASSVPGLGPDNEQFF. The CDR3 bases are TGTGCCAGCAGTGTGCCGGGACTAGGGCCCGACAATGAGCAGTTCTTC.

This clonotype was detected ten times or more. CDR3 sequence: CASSFGSQDYGYTF. The CDR3 region has the DNA TGTGCCAGCAGCTTCGGTTCACAGGACTATGGCTACACCTTC. This sequence joins TRBV7-8 and TRBJ1-2, with D possibly TRBD1 on 5 matching bases. The V end was cut by 3 bases, the J end by 3 bases, with 11 bases between. Germline V gene lookup returns CDR1 SGHVS and CDR2 FQNEAQ. This CDR3 has 14 amino acids.

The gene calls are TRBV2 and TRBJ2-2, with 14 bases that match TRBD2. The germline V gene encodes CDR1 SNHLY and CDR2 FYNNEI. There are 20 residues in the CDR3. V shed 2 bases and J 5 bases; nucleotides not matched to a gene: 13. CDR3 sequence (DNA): TGTGCCAGCAGTGAAATCGGGGGCTCCGGGACTAGCGGGAGAACCGGGGAGCTGTTTTTT. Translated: CASSEIGGSGTSGRTGELFF.

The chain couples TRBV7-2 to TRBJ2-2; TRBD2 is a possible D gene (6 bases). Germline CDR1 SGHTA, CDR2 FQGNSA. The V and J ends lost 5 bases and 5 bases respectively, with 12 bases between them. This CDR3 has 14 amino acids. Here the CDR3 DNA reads TGTGCCAGCAGCCAGGCACGGGAGACCGGGGAGCTGTTTTTT. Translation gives CASSQARETGELFF.

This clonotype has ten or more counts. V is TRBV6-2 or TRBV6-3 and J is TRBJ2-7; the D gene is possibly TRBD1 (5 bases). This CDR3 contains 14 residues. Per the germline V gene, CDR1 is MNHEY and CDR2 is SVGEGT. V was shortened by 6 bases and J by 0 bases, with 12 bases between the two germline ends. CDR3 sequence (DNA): TGTGCCAGCAGCTCTACAGGTTTCTCCTACGAGCAGTACTTC. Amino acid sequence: CASSSTGFSYEQYF.

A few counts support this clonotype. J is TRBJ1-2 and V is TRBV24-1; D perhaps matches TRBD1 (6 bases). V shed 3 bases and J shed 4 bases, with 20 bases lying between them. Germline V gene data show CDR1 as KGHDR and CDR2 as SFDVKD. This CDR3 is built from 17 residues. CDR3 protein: CATSDGIGQPQFYGYTF. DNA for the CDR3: TGTGCCACCAGTGATGGTATTGGACAGCCACAATTCTATGGCTACACCTTC.

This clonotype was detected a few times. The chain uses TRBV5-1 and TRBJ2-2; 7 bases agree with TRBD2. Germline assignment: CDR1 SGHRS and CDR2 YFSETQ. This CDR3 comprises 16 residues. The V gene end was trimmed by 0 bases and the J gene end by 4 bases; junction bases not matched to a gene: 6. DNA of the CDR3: TGCGCCAGCAGCTTGGAGGCGGGAGCGACCACCGGGGAGCTGTTTTTT. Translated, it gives CASSLEAGATTGELFF.